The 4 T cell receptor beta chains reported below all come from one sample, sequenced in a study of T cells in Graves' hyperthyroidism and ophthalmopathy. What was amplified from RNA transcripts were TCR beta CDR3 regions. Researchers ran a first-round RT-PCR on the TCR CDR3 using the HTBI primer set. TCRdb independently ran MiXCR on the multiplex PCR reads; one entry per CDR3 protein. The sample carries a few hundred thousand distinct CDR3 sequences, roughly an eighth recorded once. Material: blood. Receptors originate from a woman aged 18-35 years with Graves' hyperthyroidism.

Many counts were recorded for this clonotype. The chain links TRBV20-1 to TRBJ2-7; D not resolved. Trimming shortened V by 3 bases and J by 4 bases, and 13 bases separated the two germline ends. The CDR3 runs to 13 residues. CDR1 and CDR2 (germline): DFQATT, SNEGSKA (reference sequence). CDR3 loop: CSARVPSRYEQYF. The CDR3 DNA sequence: TGCAGTGCTAGGGTTCCGAGTAGGTACGAGCAGTACTTC.

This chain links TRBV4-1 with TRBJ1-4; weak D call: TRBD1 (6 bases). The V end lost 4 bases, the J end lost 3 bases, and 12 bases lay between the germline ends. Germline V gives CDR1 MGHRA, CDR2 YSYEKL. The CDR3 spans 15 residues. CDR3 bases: TGCGCCAGCAGCCCCGTGGGGGCTTCTAATGAAAAACTGTTTTTT. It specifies CASSPVGASNEKLFF.

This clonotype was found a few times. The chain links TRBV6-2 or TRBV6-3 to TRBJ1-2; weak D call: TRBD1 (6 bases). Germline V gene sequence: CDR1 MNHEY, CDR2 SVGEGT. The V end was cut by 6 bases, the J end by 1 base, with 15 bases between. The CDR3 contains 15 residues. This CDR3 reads CASSRSGHNNYGYTF. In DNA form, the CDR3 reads TGTGCCAGCAGCCGCTCGGGACATAATAACTATGGCTACACCTTC.

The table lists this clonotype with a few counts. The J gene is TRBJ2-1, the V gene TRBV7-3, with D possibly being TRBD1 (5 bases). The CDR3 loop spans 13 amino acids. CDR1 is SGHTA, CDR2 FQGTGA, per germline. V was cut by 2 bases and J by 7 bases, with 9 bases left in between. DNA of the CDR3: TGTGCCAGCAGCTTACAGGGATGGAATGAGCAGTTCTTC. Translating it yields CASSLQGWNEQFF.